A selection of T cell receptor beta chains follows, all from one sample in a study of blood T cell repertoires in COVID-19. Profiling relied on immunoSEQ multiplex PCR, and the TCRdb table lists in-frame clones only, not all of them. The sample has approximately 140,000 clones, 88% seen once; the top ten hold 1.2%. The material sequenced was PBMCs or T cells enriched from blood (not recorded which). These TCRs come from a woman aged 25-40 years with acute COVID-19. The CDR3 runs from the conserved cysteine through the conserved F or W. The order of the fields is clone size, J gene, V gene, D gene, CDR3 DNA, CDR3 protein. The D gene is left open where the match is weak. The size of a clone is reported for some rows only, either as once, few or many, or as a class for expanded clones.

. TRBJ1-2 TRBV5-1 . TGCGCCAGCAGCTTTGTACAGGTCTCGGGTACTATTAACTATGGCTACACCTTC CASSFVQVSGTINYGYTF
. TRBJ2-7 TRBV27 . TGTGCCAGCAGTTTATCCTGGCAGGGGTACGAGCAGTACTTC CASSLSWQGYEQYF
. TRBJ2-7 TRBV19 . TGTGCCAGTAGTATCTCACCACAGAACTCCTACGAGCAGTACTTC CASSISPQNSYEQYF
. TRBJ2-5 TRBV11-1 TRBD1 TGTGCCAGCAGCTCCGGGACAGGGGTGACCCAGTACTTC CASSSGTGVTQYF
. TRBJ2-1 TRBV6-5 . TGTGCCAGCAGTTACGATGGGGGCCCCTGGAATGAGCAGTTCTTC CASSYDGGPWNEQFF
. TRBJ2-7 TRBV6-6 . TGTGCCAGCAGTTATACGACGGGAGATCACTACGAGCAGTACTTC CASSYTTGDHYEQYF
. TRBJ2-3 TRBV27 TRBD2 TGTGCCAGCAGTGGTAAACTAGCGGGAGTCCCAGATACGCAGTATTTT CASSGKLAGVPDTQYF
. TRBJ2-7 TRBV6-2/TRBV6-3 . TGTGCCAGCAGTTCCTCTCGCCCGGGGTCAGTGCAGTACTTC CASSSSRPGSVQYF
. TRBJ2-3 TRBV15 TRBD2 TGTGCCACCAGCAGAGCCCCTAGCGGGAGTTACATGGCTAGCACAGATACGCAGTATTTT CATSRAPSGSYMASTDTQYF
. TRBJ2-7 TRBV11-1 TRBD1 TGTGCCAGCAGCTTCGGGACAGGTCCGTACGAGCAGTACTTC CASSFGTGPYEQYF
. TRBJ1-1 TRBV2 . TGTGCCAGCAGTGTGGGCAGGGGCGGTGAAGCTTTCTTT CASSVGRGGEAFF
. TRBJ1-1 TRBV2 . TGTGCCAGCAGTGCTGGCAGGGACACTGAAGCTTTCTTT CASSAGRDTEAFF
. TRBJ1-4 TRBV5-1 . TGCGCCAGCAGCTTGGCCCTACTAAGCTTAGATGAAAAACTGTTTTTT CASSLALLSLDEKLFF
. TRBJ1-3 TRBV29-1 TRBD1 TGCAGCGTTGTTCAGGGGGGCCGTAGTGAAAACACCATATATTTT CSVVQGGRSENTIYF
. TRBJ1-2 TRBV6-5 . TGTGCCAGCAGTCTGGACATAAACTATGGCTACACCTTC CASSLDINYGYTF
. TRBJ2-7 TRBV6-5 TRBD2 TGTGCCAGCAGTTCGACTAGCGCCGAGCAGTACTTC CASSSTSAEQYF
. TRBJ1-2 TRBV29-1 TRBD1 TGCAGCGTTGACCGTACAGGGGGCTATGGCTACACCTTC CSVDRTGGYGYTF
. TRBJ2-1 TRBV18 TRBD2 TGTGCCAGCTCACCAAAGGCTAGCGGATCCTACAATGAGCAGTTCTTC CASSPKASGSYNEQFF
. TRBJ2-2 TRBV30 . TGTGCCTGGAGGGGCAGTAGTCCCGGGGAGCTGTTTTTT CAWRGSSPGELFF
. TRBJ2-3 TRBV19 TRBD1 TGTGCCAGTAGTAGGACAGGGGCGATTACAGATACGCAGTATTTT CASSRTGAITDTQYF
. TRBJ2-2 TRBV28 TRBD2 TGTGCCAGCAGTCCCCTCGGGGGAGGGCCTTACACCGGGGAGCTGTTTTTT CASSPLGGGPYTGELFF
once TRBJ1-5 TRBV7-9 . TGTGCCAGCAGCCGGACAGACCTGCCCTATCAGCCCCAGCATTTT CASSRTDLPYQPQHF
once TRBJ2-3 TRBV5-1 . TGCGCCAGCAGCTTGGCACCTACCTCCACAGATACGCAGTATTTT CASSLAPTSTDTQYF
. TRBJ2-3 TRBV7-9 . TGTGCCAGCAGCTTAGCTAGCAGAGATACGCAGTATTTT CASSLASRDTQYF
once TRBJ2-5 TRBV29-1 . TGCAGCTTTACCCATTCAGGGGTATCAGAGACCCAGTACTTC CSFTHSGVSETQYF
. TRBJ2-7 TRBV30 TRBD1 TGTGCCTGCACGGGACAGGGGGACTACGAGCAGTACTTC CACTGQGDYEQYF
. TRBJ2-7 TRBV5-1 TRBD2 TGCGCCAGCAGCCCGGCGATAGCGGGGTCCTACGAGCAGTACTTC CASSPAIAGSYEQYF
. TRBJ1-2 TRBV19 . TGTGCCAGTAGTATAGATCAGGGGCCCTATGGCTACACCTTC CASSIDQGPYGYTF
few TRBJ1-6 TRBV7-9 . TGTGCCAGCAGCTTATCCCCCGACAGAATGGGGCTTTTACGCTCACCCCTCCACTTT CASSLSPDRMGLLRSPLHF
. TRBJ2-7 TRBV28 TRBD2 TGTGCCAGCAGTCGACCTACTAGCGGGACACCCTACGAGCAGTACTTC CASSRPTSGTPYEQYF
. TRBJ2-7 TRBV27 TRBD2 TGTGCCAGCAGTTTGGGGGGGGTTTCCTACGAGCAGTACTTC CASSLGGVSYEQYF
. TRBJ2-2 TRBV7-2 TRBD2 TGTGCCAGCAGCTTCGGACTAGCTCTCACCGGGGAGCTGTTTTTT CASSFGLALTGELFF
. TRBJ1-2 TRBV4-2 . TGTGCCAGCAGCCCATCACAGGACCCTTATGGCTACACCTTC CASSPSQDPYGYTF
. TRBJ1-2 TRBV7-8 TRBD1 TGTGCCAGCAGCTTCGGGACAGCTGATTATGGCTACACCTTC CASSFGTADYGYTF
. TRBJ2-1 TRBV12-3/TRBV12-4 TRBD2 TGTGCCAGCAGAAGCGGGACCTACAATGAGCAGTTCTTC CASRSGTYNEQFF
. TRBJ2-7 TRBV2 TRBD1 TGTGCCAGCAGTGGCGAGACAGGGTACGCCTACGAGCAGTACTTC CASSGETGYAYEQYF
. TRBJ1-6 TRBV5-4 . TGTGCCAGCAGCTTGGATCCGGGTGGGGGGTCACCCCTCCACTTT CASSLDPGGGSPLHF
. TRBJ1-1 TRBV18 . TGTGCCGGCCACGGGACACCGAACACTGAAGCTTTCTTT CAGHGTPNTEAFF
few TRBJ2-1 TRBV6-6 TRBD1 TGTGCCAGCAGTGGGACAGATTACAATGAGCAGTTCTTC CASSGTDYNEQFF
once TRBJ2-5 TRBV28 . TGTGCCAGCAGTTTATGGGCGACAGGCCTCCCCCAAGAGACCCAGTACTTC CASSLWATGLPQETQYF